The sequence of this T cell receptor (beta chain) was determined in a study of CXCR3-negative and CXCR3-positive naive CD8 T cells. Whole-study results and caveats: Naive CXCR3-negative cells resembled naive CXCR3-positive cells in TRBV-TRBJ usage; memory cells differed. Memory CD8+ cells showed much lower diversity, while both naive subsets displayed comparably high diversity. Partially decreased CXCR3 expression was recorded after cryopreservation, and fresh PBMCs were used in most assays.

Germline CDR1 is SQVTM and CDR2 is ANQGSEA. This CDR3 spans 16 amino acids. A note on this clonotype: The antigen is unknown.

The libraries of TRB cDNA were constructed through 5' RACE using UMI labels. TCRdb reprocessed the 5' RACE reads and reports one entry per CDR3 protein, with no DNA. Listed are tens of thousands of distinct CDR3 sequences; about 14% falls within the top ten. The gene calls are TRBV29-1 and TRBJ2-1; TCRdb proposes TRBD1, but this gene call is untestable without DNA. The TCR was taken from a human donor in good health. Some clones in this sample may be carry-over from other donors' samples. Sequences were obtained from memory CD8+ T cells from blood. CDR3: CSVELVGTGNYNEQFF.